This T cell receptor beta chain derives from a study of blood T cell repertoires in COVID-19. For the study at large: The study drew acute and convalescent COVID-19 samples from the United States, Italy and Spain.

Authors' data handling: Reference gene primers were amplified, and this amplification served to estimate nucleated cell counts. TCRdb's table, derived via immunoSEQ multiplex PCR, lists solely in-frame clones and lacks some. That table supplies the V and J calls and clone size; D and trimming were determined from the DNA. The sample holds under 200,000 clones, approximately 81% seen once. The sequenced material came from peripheral blood. The TCR originated in a woman between 45 and 65 years old with COVID-19, enrolled during active disease.

The CDR3 sequence: CAIKTGLDGDTQYF. The CDR3, as DNA: TGTGCCATCAAGACGGGACTAGATGGAGATACGCAGTATTTT. V is TRBV10-3 and J is TRBJ2-3, with 8 nucleotides matching TRBD2. In germline, CDR1 is ENHRY, CDR2 SYGVKD. The length of the CDR3 is 14 residues. V lost 7 bases and J lost 5; bases outside the gene matches: 8.